This T cell receptor (beta chain) was identified in a study of blood T cell repertoires in COVID-19. This table comes from immunoSEQ multiplex PCR, and its TCRdb copy is limited to in-frame clones, with some not included. The table has some 140,000 clones, 70% to 85% seen once; the top ten hold 0.63%. The CDR3 consists of 11 residues. Trimming took 6 bases from V and 1 from J, leaving 6 bases between them. Germline CDR1 reads DFQATT; CDR2 reads SNEGSKA (reference sequence). This chain uses TRBV20-1 with TRBJ1-1; no reliable D call. Sequenced sample: peripheral blood. The clonotype was recovered from a man in his fifties or sixties with COVID-19, enrolled during active disease. In DNA form, the CDR3 reads TGCAGTGCCTATTCGAACACTGAAGCTTTCTTT. Translated, it gives CSAYSNTEAFF.